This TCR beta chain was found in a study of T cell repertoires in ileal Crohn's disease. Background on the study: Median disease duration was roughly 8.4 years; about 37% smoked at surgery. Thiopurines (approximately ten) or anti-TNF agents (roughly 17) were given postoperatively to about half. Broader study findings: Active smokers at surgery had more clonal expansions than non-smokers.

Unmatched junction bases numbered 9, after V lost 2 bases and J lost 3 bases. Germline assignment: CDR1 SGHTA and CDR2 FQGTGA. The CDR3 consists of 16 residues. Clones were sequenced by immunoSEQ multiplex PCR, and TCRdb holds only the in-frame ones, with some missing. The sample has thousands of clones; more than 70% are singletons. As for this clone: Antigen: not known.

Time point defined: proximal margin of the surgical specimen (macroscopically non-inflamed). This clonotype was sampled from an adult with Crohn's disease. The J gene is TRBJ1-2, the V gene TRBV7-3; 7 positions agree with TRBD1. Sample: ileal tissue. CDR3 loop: CASSLGGTASHYGYTF. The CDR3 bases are TGTGCCAGCAGCTTAGGCGGGACAGCGTCACACTATGGCTACACCTTC.